The clone carrying this T cell receptor (beta chain) was counted at least ten times. Its antigen is currently unknown. This record belongs to a study of blood T cells in healthy people across ages. For the second PCR, which ran for 7 to 11 cycles, a sample-barcoded 5' primer and a J-beta primer mix were used. Using its own MiXCR run on the 5' RACE reads, TCRdb lists one record per CDR3 protein. The sample shows some 890,000 distinct CDR3 sequences, roughly 28% of them seen only once. Study-level findings and limits: Naive and antigen-experienced cells could not be conclusively compared, given unsorted PBMCs.

Separately, the same data were catalogued under a study of T cells of mothers and their children. That paper adds: During the second PCR, the M1S primer introduced sample barcodes along with 2-4 random nucleotides. Around 3 million TCR beta reads per child versus over 9.5 million per mother.

This sequence originates from a woman between 40 and 55 years old in good health. The sample consisted of blood.

This CDR3 is CASRRTGDYGYTF. The DNA of the CDR3 is TGCGCCAGCAGGCGGACAGGGGACTATGGCTACACCTTC. The chain links TRBV4-1 to TRBJ1-2; 9 nucleotides agree with TRBD1. The germline V gene encodes CDR1 MGHRA and CDR2 YSYEKL. There are 13 residues in the CDR3. Germline trimming cut 6 bases from V and 3 bases from J; bases unmatched to any gene: 2.